The clone carrying this TCR beta chain appeared a few times. Its cognate antigen is unknown. This entry belongs to a study of T cells after yellow fever vaccination. A single record per CDR3 protein comes from TCRdb applying MiXCR to the 5' RACE reads. Among roughly 160,000 distinct CDR3 sequences listed, approximately 9.7% were seen once. V lost 11 bases and J lost 4; bases outside the gene matches: 12. Looked up from germline, CDR1 is MNHNY and CDR2 is SVGAGI (reference sequence). CDR3 size: 15 residues. Whole-study findings and limits: Researchers report a weaker secondary response that nonetheless peaked faster, day 5 versus 15.

The V call is TRBV6-6, the J call TRBJ2-3; 10 bases match TRBD2. The sample consisted of CD8+ T cells sorted from PBMCs, taken 45 days after the yellow fever booster vaccination. This TCR was sampled from a man aged 18 to 30 who received the YFV17D yellow fever vaccine. CDR3 sequence reads: CACSARTSGADTQYF. CDR3 nucleotide sequence: TGTGCCTGCTCAGCGAGGACTAGCGGCGCAGATACGCAGTATTTT.